A selection of T cell receptor beta chains follows, all from one sample in a study of blood T cell repertoires in COVID-19. TCRdb keeps only in-frame clones here, not all; method: immunoSEQ multiplex PCR. Of about 410,000 clones listed, 90% are singletons. The source material was PBMCs or T cells enriched from blood (not recorded which). These receptors were taken from a man between 18 and 35 years old who had recovered from COVID-19. Each CDR3 is given with its conserved first and last residue. A D gene is named only where the DNA matches it firmly. The size field is filled for only some rows; it gives once, few, many or a size class.

once | TRBD1 | TRBJ2-1 | TRBV5-1 | TGCGCCAGCAGCTTGGCCGGGGACAGGAAGAATGAGCAGTTCTTC | CASSLAGDRKNEQFF
- | - | TRBJ1-1 | TRBV14 | TGTGCCAGCAGCCAAGAACCTAAATCTGGTGAAGCTTTCTTT | CASSQEPKSGEAFF
- | TRBD1 | TRBJ2-6 | TRBV27 | TGTGCCAGCAGTTCCGGGACAGGGTCGCCTGGGGCCAACGTCCTGACTTTC | CASSSGTGSPGANVLTF
- | - | TRBJ1-1 | TRBV27 | TGTGCCAGCAGATCGCGTATCAGGGATCGCACTGAAGCTTTCTTT | CASRSRIRDRTEAFF
few | - | TRBJ1-2 | TRBV10-3 | TGTGCCATCAGCGCCTTGACCGCGGCAATTGGAGGTGGCTACACCTTC | CAISALTAAIGGGYTF
few | TRBD1 | TRBJ1-1 | TRBV6-5 | TGTGCCAGCAGTTTACAGGGGGTGAACACTGAAGCTTTCTTT | CASSLQGVNTEAFF
- | TRBD1 | TRBJ1-4 | TRBV7-8 | TGTGCCAGCAGCTTAGCGCCTGTAGACAGGGTCGATGAAAAACTGTTTTTT | CASSLAPVDRVDEKLFF
- | TRBD2 | TRBJ2-1 | TRBV3-1/TRBV3-2 | TGTGCCAGCAGCCAAGTCTCACTAGCGGGGGACGGTGAGCAGTTCTTC | CASSQVSLAGDGEQFF
- | - | TRBJ1-1 | TRBV3-1/TRBV3-2 | TGTGCCAGCAGCCTGGGGGGGCCTGAAGCTTTCTTT | CASSLGGPEAFF
- | - | TRBJ1-6 | TRBV28 | TGTGCCAGCAGTCAGATACGGGGGAATTCACCCCTCCACTTT | CASSQIRGNSPLHF
- | TRBD1 | TRBJ1-4 | TRBV6-5 | TGTGCCAGCGGGCGGACAGGGTCAAGTAGTGAAAAACTGTTTTTT | CASGRTGSSSEKLFF
- | TRBD2 | TRBJ2-7 | TRBV2 | TGTGCCACCCGTTCTAGCGGTCTCTCCTACGAGCAGTACTTC | CATRSSGLSYEQYF
- | TRBD1 | TRBJ1-5 | TRBV29-1 | TGCAGCGTAAGCGGACAGGCAAATCAGCCCCAGCATTTT | CSVSGQANQPQHF
- | TRBD1 | TRBJ1-2 | TRBV5-1 | TGCGCCAGCAGCTTGGCGACCGGGACAGGGGAATACGGCTACACCTTC | CASSLATGTGEYGYTF